This T cell receptor (beta chain) is from a study of Tregs in tolerant kidney transplant recipients. About the research overall: Recipients received nonmyeloablative bone marrow transplants from related graft donors, with transient mixed chimerism.

This CDR3 spans 11 amino acids. Per germline, CDR1 ENHRY and CDR2 SYGVKD. As for this clone: Antigen specificity is unknown. The read stops 3 residues short of the end of the CDR3; the missing end is completed from the germline J gene.

Some clones are missing from TCRdb's copy, which holds only in-frame ones; the method was immunoSEQ multiplex PCR. The data include roughly 53,000 clones; the top ten clones carry approximately 0.78%. Study results and limitations: Activated donor B cell expansion appeared to reveal the most relevant donor-specific TCRbeta repertoire.

The material sequenced was CD4+ T cells from blood, taken before the transplant. The chain is built from TRBV10-3 and TRBJ1-1; D gene unclear. The source is a human donor who received a combined kidney and bone marrow transplant. CDR3 protein: CAISAGGLAFF. The sequenced part of the CDR3 DNA is TGTGCCATCAGTGCAGGCGGGCTG.